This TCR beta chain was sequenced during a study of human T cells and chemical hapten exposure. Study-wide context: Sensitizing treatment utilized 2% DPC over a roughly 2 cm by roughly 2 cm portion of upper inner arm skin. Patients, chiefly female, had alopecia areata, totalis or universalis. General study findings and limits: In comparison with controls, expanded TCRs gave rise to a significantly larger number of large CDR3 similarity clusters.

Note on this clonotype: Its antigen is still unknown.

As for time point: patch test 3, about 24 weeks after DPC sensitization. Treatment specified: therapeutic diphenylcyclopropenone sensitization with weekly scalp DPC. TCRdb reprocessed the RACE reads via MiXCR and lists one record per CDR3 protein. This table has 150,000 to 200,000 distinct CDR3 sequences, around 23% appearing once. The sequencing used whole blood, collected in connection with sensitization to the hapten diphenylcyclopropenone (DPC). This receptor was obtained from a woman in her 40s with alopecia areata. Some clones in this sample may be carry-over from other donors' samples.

CDR3 nucleotide sequence: TGTGCCAGCAGTTACCCCCGGACAGGGCGGCCAGATACGCAGTATTTT. It yields the protein CASSYPRTGRPDTQYF. This rearrangement joins TRBV6-2 or TRBV6-3 to TRBJ2-3; the match to TRBD1 covers 8 bases. J lost 4 bases, V lost 2 bases, and 8 bases had no gene match. In germline, CDR1 is MNHEY, CDR2 SVGEGT. The CDR3 covers 16 residues.